This T cell receptor beta chain came from a study of Ad26.COV2.S vaccination and SARS-CoV-2 variants. Points from the study as a whole: Post-vaccination spike-specific CD8+ and CD4+ T cell responses reportedly had substantial breadth. Recipients of vaccine and of placebo showed similar breadth of their non-spike TCR repertoires.

This clone was counted once. The antigen is unknown. V trimming: 4 bases; J trimming: 6 bases; junction bases outside the gene matches: 7. Germline assignment: CDR1 SGDLS and CDR2 YYNGEE. The CDR3 length is 14 residues. Some clones are missing from TCRdb's copy, which holds only in-frame ones; the method was immunoSEQ multiplex PCR. The profile shows around 270,000 clones, roughly 85% of them singletons. Treatment given: 15 to 20 received Ad26.COV2.S at low or high dose, single or two shots; about five received placebo; per-sample allocation not given. After the first vaccine or placebo injection, samples were drawn on day 63. Cohort 1b enrolled adults aged 18-55 years in Boston. An Ad26 vector expressing Wuhan-strain SARS-CoV-2 spike constituted the vaccine.

The material sequenced was peripheral blood, taken in a trial of Ad26.COV2.S vaccine versus placebo. The rearrangement uses TRBV9 and TRBJ1-1, with TRBD1 matching 9 bases. The TCR originated in a person between 18 and 65 years old who received the Ad26.COV2.S COVID-19 vaccine or a placebo. CDR3 in DNA: TGTGCCAGCAGCCTCCTGGGACAGGGCTCTGAAGCTTTCTTT. Its protein is CASSLLGQGSEAFF.